This T cell receptor (beta chain) is from a study of CD8+ T cells in alopecia areata. Sequencing used cDNA as its template, made by extracting RNA and reverse transcribing it. Using immunoSEQ multiplex PCR, the repertoire was profiled, and TCRdb retains in-frame clones only, with some absent. The sample shows about 190,000 clones, about 60% of them seen only once. Notes on the study in general: Lesional tissue from the scalp (especially in alopecia totalis/universalis) showed higher clonality than normal scalp. Relative to mice, TCR sharing across patients was less clear, a difference possibly HLA-related. Scalp samples also contribute reads from the resident alphabeta T cells found in normal skin.

The treatment: oral pan-JAK inhibitor, 5-10 mg twice daily. The investigators collected lesional scalp punch biopsies and peripheral blood from alopecia areata patients. The CDR3 runs to 14 residues. The junction had 3 bases not matched to a gene; V was cut back by 4 bases and J by 2 bases. Germline loops: CDR1 SGHRS, CDR2 YFSETQ. On this clone: No antigen is known for it.

The chain carries TRBV5-1 and TRBJ2-1; 7 bases align to TRBD1. Source: CD4+ T cells sorted from blood, taken at week 4, from a patient treated with tofacitinib. This TCR derives from a human donor with alopecia areata. CDR3 nucleotides: TGCGCCAGCAGCCCGGGACAGACCTACAATGAGCAGTTCTTC. It specifies CASSPGQTYNEQFF.